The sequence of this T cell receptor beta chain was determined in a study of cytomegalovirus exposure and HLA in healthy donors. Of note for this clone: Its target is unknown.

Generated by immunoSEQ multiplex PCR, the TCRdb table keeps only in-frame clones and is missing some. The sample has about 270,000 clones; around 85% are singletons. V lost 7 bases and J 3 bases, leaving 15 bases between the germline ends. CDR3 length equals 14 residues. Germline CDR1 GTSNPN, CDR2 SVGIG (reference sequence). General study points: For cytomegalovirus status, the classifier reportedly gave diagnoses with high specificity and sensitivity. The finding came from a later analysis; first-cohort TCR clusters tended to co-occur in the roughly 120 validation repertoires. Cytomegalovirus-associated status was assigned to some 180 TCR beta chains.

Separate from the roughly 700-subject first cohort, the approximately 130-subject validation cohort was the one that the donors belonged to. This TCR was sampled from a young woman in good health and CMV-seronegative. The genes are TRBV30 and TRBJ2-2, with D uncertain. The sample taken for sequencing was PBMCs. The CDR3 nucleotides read TGTGCCTCCACCCTGAGGTCGGACACCGGGGAGCTGTTTTTT. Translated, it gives CASTLRSDTGELFF.